The source of this T cell receptor (beta chain) is a study of blood T cell repertoires in COVID-19. Looking at the study overall: Sites across the United States, Italy and Spain contributed samples from acute and convalescent COVID-19.

CDR1 is SGHNT, CDR2 YYREEE, per germline (reference sequence). V lost 3 bases, J lost 7 bases, and 7 bases stayed unmatched. CDR3 length equals 13 residues. The study drew participants aged about 18 to 95 years from roughly 25 US areas. Participants were placed into cohorts based on the clinical history they reported. In the original analysis: The assay estimated nucleated cells by amplifying reference gene primers. The protocol was immunoSEQ multiplex PCR, while the TCRdb copy is restricted to in-frame clones and leaves out a portion. The DNA gave D and trimming, while V, J and clone size come from that table. The sample carries hundreds of thousands of clones, 88% recorded once. This clone was counted a few times.

The receptor was derived from an older woman in a cohort exposed to, infected with or recovered from COVID-19 (not recorded which). What was sequenced was PBMCs or T cells enriched from blood (not recorded which). The rearrangement uses TRBV5-4 and TRBJ2-7, with TRBD1 matching 7 bases. The CDR3 DNA is TGTGCCAGCAGCTCTAGACAGGGAGAAGAGCAGTACTTC. Translating it yields CASSSRQGEEQYF.